A selection of T cell receptor beta chains follows, all from one sample in a study of blood T cell repertoires in COVID-19. Only in-frame clones appear in the TCRdb table, and some are missing; sequencing was by immunoSEQ multiplex PCR. In the table there are about 210,000 clones, around 85% of which are singletons. What was sequenced was peripheral blood. These receptors were collected from a man aged 50-59 years with COVID-19, enrolled during active disease. Both conserved end residues are part of each CDR3. D genes are given only for firm matches. Part of the rows lack a size; the others show once, few, many or a class for expanded clones.

V gene,J gene,clone size,D gene,CDR3 protein,CDR3 DNA
TRBV5-4,TRBJ1-2,NA,TRBD1,CASSWGPREGAYGYTF,TGTGCCAGCAGCTGGGGTCCTCGGGAGGGGGCCTATGGCTACACCTTC
TRBV4-1,TRBJ2-7,NA,TRBD1,CASSQTTGTGLYEQYF,TGCGCCAGCAGCCAAACTACCGGGACAGGGCTCTACGAGCAGTACTTC
TRBV12-3/TRBV12-4,TRBJ1-1,NA,NA,CASSLRVTEAFF,TGTGCCAGCAGTTTACGGGTCACTGAAGCTTTCTTT
TRBV7-9,TRBJ2-3,once,NA,CASSLGGAVRGTDTQYF,TGTGCCAGCAGCTTGGGCGGGGCAGTAAGGGGCACAGATACGCAGTATTTT
TRBV30,TRBJ2-7,few,TRBD1,CAWGTGLTYEQYF,TGTGCCTGGGGGACAGGCCTAACCTACGAGCAGTACTTC
TRBV7-6,TRBJ1-4,NA,NA,CASSLVRSIGEKLFF,TGTGCCAGCAGCTTAGTTAGGAGTATCGGTGAAAAACTGTTTTTT
TRBV23-1,TRBJ2-7,NA,NA,CASSPSLATEQYF,TGCGCCAGCAGTCCTTCCCTGGCAACGGAGCAGTACTTC
TRBV18,TRBJ2-5,NA,NA,CASSPTHGPRGETQYF,TGTGCCAGCTCACCCACCCACGGCCCCAGGGGAGAGACCCAGTACTTC
TRBV7-9,TRBJ1-4,NA,NA,CASSFGATNEKLFF,TGTGCCAGCAGCTTCGGAGCAACTAATGAAAAACTGTTTTTT
TRBV5-1,TRBJ1-5,NA,NA,CASSLLGDGNQPQHF,TGCGCCAGCAGCCTCCTCGGGGATGGCAATCAGCCCCAGCATTTT
TRBV6-5,TRBJ2-3,NA,NA,CASSSTGVSTDTQYF,TGTGCCAGCAGTTCCACGGGGGTTAGCACAGATACGCAGTATTTT
TRBV18,TRBJ2-2,NA,TRBD1,CASSPTGVHGELFF,TGTGCCAGCTCACCGACAGGGGTCCACGGGGAGCTGTTTTTT
TRBV3-1/TRBV3-2,TRBJ2-1,once,NA,CASSQGGGAHNEQFF,TGTGCCAGCAGCCAAGGTGGGGGGGCTCACAATGAGCAGTTCTTC
TRBV6-5,TRBJ2-7,NA,TRBD2,CASTNSGGYSYEQYF,TGTGCCAGCACCAATAGCGGGGGGTACTCCTACGAGCAGTACTTC
TRBV7-9,TRBJ2-5,NA,NA,CASSQVQETQYF,TGTGCCAGCAGCCAGGTACAAGAGACCCAGTACTTC
TRBV3-1/TRBV3-2,TRBJ2-2,once,TRBD1,CASSQGQPTGELFF,TGTGCCAGCAGCCAGGGACAGCCCACCGGGGAGCTGTTTTTT
TRBV5-1,TRBJ1-1,NA,NA,CASSAGAPNTEAFF,TGCGCCAGCAGCGCAGGGGCTCCGAACACTGAAGCTTTCTTT
TRBV4-2,TRBJ1-1,NA,NA,CASSRREDTEAFF,TGTGCCAGCAGCCGAAGGGAGGACACTGAAGCTTTCTTT
TRBV18,TRBJ1-1,NA,NA,CASSQQVGEAFF,TGTGCCAGCTCACAACAGGTGGGTGAAGCTTTCTTT
TRBV18,TRBJ2-1,NA,TRBD2,CASSRTVSGDNEQFF,TGTGCCAGCTCAAGAACCGTTAGCGGGGATAATGAGCAGTTCTTC
TRBV21-1,TRBJ1-1,NA,NA,CASSKVQIMNTEAFF,TGTGCCAGCAGCAAAGTACAGATAATGAACACTGAAGCTTTCTTT
TRBV7-2,TRBJ1-2,NA,NA,CASSLNRSPNYGYTF,TGTGCCAGCAGCTTAAACAGATCACCTAACTATGGCTACACCTTC
TRBV7-2,TRBJ1-4,NA,TRBD1,CASSLLGQVPTNEKLFF,TGTGCCAGCAGCTTATTAGGACAGGTTCCAACTAATGAAAAACTGTTTTTT
TRBV28,TRBJ1-1,NA,NA,CASTTIGGGRAYHTEAFF,TGTGCCAGCACCACTATCGGAGGTGGGAGGGCATATCACACTGAAGCTTTCTTT
TRBV19,TRBJ2-5,NA,NA,CASSIAAQGRETQYF,TGTGCCAGTAGTATAGCCGCACAGGGGAGGGAGACCCAGTACTTC
TRBV28,TRBJ1-3,once,TRBD1,CASTKRDRGHGNTIYF,TGTGCCAGCACCAAACGGGACAGGGGGCATGGAAACACCATATATTTT
TRBV5-4,TRBJ2-1,NA,NA,CASSLGRQGYNEQFF,TGTGCCAGCAGCTTAGGTCGGCAGGGCTACAATGAGCAGTTCTTC
TRBV24-1,TRBJ2-3,NA,NA,CATSDLATGELSTQYF,TGTGCCACCAGTGATTTGGCCACAGGAGAACTCTCTACGCAGTATTTT
TRBV7-8,TRBJ2-3,NA,NA,CASSPIWAGTTDTQYF,TGTGCCAGCAGCCCCATTTGGGCGGGGACCACAGATACGCAGTATTTT
TRBV29-1,TRBJ2-7,NA,NA,CSVGEGLGQYF,TGCAGCGTTGGTGAGGGACTTGGGCAGTACTTC
TRBV5-4,TRBJ2-5,NA,NA,CASRRQQETQYF,TGTGCCAGCAGACGACAGCAAGAGACCCAGTACTTC
TRBV5-1,TRBJ1-6,once,NA,CASSLDSGNSPLHF,TGCGCCAGCAGCTTGGACAGTGGCAATTCACCCCTCCACTTT
TRBV20-1,TRBJ2-7,NA,NA,CSASRQGIDEQYF,TGCAGTGCTAGTCGGCAGGGTATCGACGAGCAGTACTTC
TRBV6-6,TRBJ1-2,NA,TRBD1,CASHPPTGGAVSVTF,TGTGCCAGCCACCCCCCAACAGGGGGCGCGGTATCGGTCACCTTC
TRBV16,TRBJ2-6,NA,NA,CASSQLVSGANVLTF,TGTGCCAGCAGCCAACTTGTCTCTGGGGCCAACGTCCTGACTTTC
TRBV5-5,TRBJ1-1,few,NA,CASSLGQTMNTEAFF,TGTGCCAGCAGCCTCGGACAGACCATGAACACTGAAGCTTTCTTT
TRBV5-1,TRBJ2-7,NA,TRBD1,CASSLDVTGFGEQYF,TGCGCCAGCAGCTTGGACGTGACAGGGTTCGGTGAGCAGTACTTC
TRBV5-1,TRBJ1-2,NA,NA,CASSRNTGFGGYGYTF,TGCGCCAGCAGCCGAAATACAGGGTTTGGCGGCTATGGCTACACCTTC
TRBV19,TRBJ2-3,NA,TRBD2,CASSKGGLAGLWGTDTQYF,TGTGCCAGTAGCAAGGGGGGACTAGCGGGCCTTTGGGGCACAGATACGCAGTATTTT
TRBV5-6,TRBJ2-3,NA,NA,CASSRETGNPQYF,TGTGCCAGCAGCCGAGAGACGGGGAACCCGCAGTATTTT
TRBV7-9,TRBJ2-2,NA,TRBD1,CASTPGQGPNTGELFF,TGTGCCAGCACCCCCGGACAGGGCCCGAACACCGGGGAGCTGTTTTTT
TRBV28,TRBJ2-1,NA,NA,CASNPLGLSPSSYNEQFF,TGTGCCAGCAACCCTCTTGGACTGTCCCCGAGCTCCTACAATGAGCAGTTCTTC
TRBV7-7,TRBJ2-5,NA,TRBD2,CASSFSGGARETQYF,TGTGCTAGCAGCTTTTCCGGGGGGGCCCGGGAGACCCAGTACTTC
TRBV21-1,TRBJ1-1,NA,NA,CASSKMGGRDTEAFF,TGTGCCAGCAGCAAAATGGGGGGGCGCGACACTGAAGCTTTCTTT
TRBV6-1,TRBJ1-1,NA,TRBD1,CASSEWGLQGANTEAFF,TGTGCCAGCAGTGAATGGGGGCTACAGGGGGCAAACACTGAAGCTTTCTTT
TRBV7-2,TRBJ2-3,NA,TRBD2,CASTSGLTDTQYF,TGTGCCAGTACTAGCGGACTCACAGATACGCAGTATTTT
TRBV2,TRBJ1-4,NA,TRBD1,CASSEQGQGSEKLFF,TGTGCCAGCAGTGAACAAGGACAGGGAAGCGAAAAACTGTTTTTT
TRBV29-1,TRBJ1-1,NA,TRBD1,CSFLDRARMNTEAFF,TGCAGCTTCTTGGACAGGGCGAGGATGAACACTGAAGCTTTCTTT
TRBV2,TRBJ2-1,NA,TRBD2,CASLAGGANEQFF,TGTGCCAGCCTAGCGGGGGGCGCAAATGAGCAGTTCTTC
TRBV19,TRBJ2-1,NA,TRBD2,CASKGRASGGYNEQFF,TGTGCCAGTAAAGGGCGAGCTAGCGGGGGATACAATGAGCAGTTCTTC
TRBV6-2/TRBV6-3,TRBJ2-7,NA,TRBD2,CASSYSPGTSGHHEQYF,TGTGCCAGCAGTTACTCGCCCGGGACTAGCGGCCACCACGAGCAGTACTTC
TRBV5-5,TRBJ1-1,once,NA,CASSFRGTTEAFF,TGTGCCAGCAGCTTTCGGGGGACCACTGAAGCTTTCTTT